These 27 T cell receptor beta chains were all obtained from the same sample, sequenced in a study of OX40 agonist ivuxolimab in advanced cancers. The table came from immunoSEQ multiplex PCR; TCRdb's copy has only in-frame clones and leaves some out. The repertoire holds about 100,000 clones, with around 90% as singletons. The source material was CD4+ or CD8+ T cells sorted from blood, sampled in a trial of the OX40 agonist ivuxolimab. The receptors stem from an adult with an advanced solid tumor such as melanoma, head and neck, liver or kidney cancer.

Note on this clone: This sample includes further DNA sequences coding for the same CDR3. The gene calls are TRBV28 and TRBJ2-7; 7 bases are a match to TRBD1. CDR1 MDHEN and CDR2 SYDVKM come from the germline V gene. V shed 6 bases, J shed 5 bases, and the junction held 4 bases outside the gene matches. The CDR3 contains 12 residues. CDR3 nucleotide sequence: TGTGCCAGCAGCCGAGACAGGGACGAGCAGTACTTC. Protein sequence: CASSRDRDEQYF.

The V and J genes are TRBV21-1 and TRBJ2-7; TRBD2 is the table's D call, not checked against the DNA. TRBV21-1 constitutes a pseudogene. The CDR3 runs to 15 residues. DNA of the CDR3: TGTGCCAGCAGCAAAGAGGAGGGGTGGTTATACGAGCAGTACTTC. The encoded protein is CASSKEEGWLYEQYF.

The chain uses TRBV18 and TRBJ2-3; tentatively, D is TRBD1 or TRBD2 (6 bases each). Germline CDR1 is KGHSH and CDR2 is LQKENI. There are 13 residues in the CDR3. V lost 5 bases and J lost 8, with 14 bases in between. Here the CDR3 DNA reads TGTGCCAGCTCATCGGACAGAGCGGGTACGCAGTATTTT. Translation: CASSSDRAGTQYF.

The rearrangement links TRBV7-9 to TRBJ2-5; no firm D call. Deletions cut 2 bases from V and 4 bases from J, with 2 bases between. The germline V gene encodes CDR1 SEHNR and CDR2 FQNEAQ (reference sequence). The CDR3 spans 11 residues. CDR3 loop: CASSLTETQYF. The DNA of the CDR3 is TGTGCCAGCAGCTTAACAGAGACCCAGTACTTC.

This rearrangement joins TRBV20-1 to TRBJ2-1; D is unresolved. The CDR3 sequence is 11 residues long. Trimming left V 5 bases short and J 10 bases short, with 12 bases between. Germline V gene sequence: CDR1 DFQATT, CDR2 SNEGSKA (reference sequence). CDR3 nucleotide sequence: TGCAGTGCTCCGGAGCTAGAAGAGCAGTTCTTC. Amino acids: CSAPELEEQFF.

The J gene is TRBJ2-7, the V gene TRBV2; unclear D gene. CDR3 size: 14 residues. V dropped 3 bases and J dropped 3 bases, with 12 bases sitting between them. The germline V gene encodes CDR1 SNHLY and CDR2 FYNNEI. CDR3 sequence (DNA): TGTGCCAGCAGTGACCCAGGTACCGGCTACGAGCAGTACTTC. Protein product: CASSDPGTGYEQYF.

This clone was detected only once. This sequence joins TRBV7-2 and TRBJ2-7; D unresolved. Trimming took 1 base from V and 6 from J, leaving 7 bases between them. From germline, CDR1 is SGHTA and CDR2 FQGNSA. The CDR3 contains 12 residues. The CDR3 loop reads CASSLEGIEQYF. The DNA of the CDR3 is TGTGCCAGCAGCTTAGAAGGTATCGAGCAGTACTTC.

The chain is built from TRBV7-9 and TRBJ2-2; 7 bases fit TRBD1. The germline V gene encodes CDR1 SEHNR and CDR2 FQNEAQ (reference sequence). V shed 5 bases and J 4 bases; nucleotides not matched to a gene: 7. This CDR3 is 15 amino acids long. CDR3 loop: CASSADRVITGELFF. The CDR3 region has the DNA TGTGCCAGCAGCGCCGACAGGGTTATCACCGGGGAGCTGTTTTTT.

This chain uses TRBV28 with TRBJ1-1; D remains unclear. This CDR3 is built from 13 residues. V shed 7 bases and J shed 0 bases, with 9 bases lying between them. Looked up from germline, CDR1 is MDHEN and CDR2 is SYDVKM. The CDR3 nucleotides are TGTGCCAGCATACGCAACCTGAACACTGAAGCTTTCTTT. This encodes CASIRNLNTEAFF.

This chain uses TRBV5-6 with TRBJ1-2; D is undetermined. This CDR3 comprises 12 residues. Per germline, CDR1 SGHDT and CDR2 YYEEEE. Trimming shortened V by 1 base and J by 4 bases, and 5 bases separated the two germline ends. The CDR3 protein is CASSLYSYGYTF. The CDR3 DNA reads TGTGCCAGCAGCTTGTACAGCTATGGCTACACCTTC.

V is TRBV28 and J is TRBJ2-7, with D perhaps TRBD1 or TRBD2 (6 bases each). V lost 7 bases, J lost 6 bases, and 16 bases lay in between. Per the germline V gene, CDR1 is MDHEN and CDR2 is SYDVKM. The CDR3 runs 13 residues. CDR3 coding DNA: TGTGCCAGCACTCAAGGGGGGATTGGCGAGCAGTACTTC. This gives the protein CASTQGGIGEQYF.

This chain connects TRBV5-1 to TRBJ2-7; perhaps D is TRBD1 or TRBD2 (6 bases each). V was clipped by 1 base and J by 2 bases, with 13 bases between them. The CDR3 is 15 amino acids. CDR1 SGHRS and CDR2 YFSETQ come from the germline V gene. CDR3 DNA sequence: TGCGCCAGCAGCTTGTCTGGGGGGCAAGCCTACGAGCAGTACTTC. Its translation: CASSLSGGQAYEQYF.

The chain has TRBV29-1 and TRBJ1-5; D is uncertain. Germline V gene data show CDR1 as SQVTM and CDR2 as ANQGSEA. This CDR3 has 12 residues. The germline V and J ends were trimmed by 2 bases and 2 bases, with 4 bases remaining between them. CDR3 sequence: CSVETGNQPQHF. In DNA, the CDR3 is TGCAGCGTTGAAACAGGCAATCAGCCCCAGCATTTT.

This clone was picked up a small number of times. The chain links TRBV4-3 to TRBJ1-4; D is perhaps TRBD1 (5 bases). The V end lost 0 bases, the J end lost 3 bases, and 11 bases lay between the germline ends. From germline, CDR1 is LGHNA and CDR2 YSLEER. This CDR3 contains 16 residues. The CDR3: CASSQDTGESNEKLFF. CDR3 in DNA: TGCGCCAGCAGCCAAGATACGGGGGAATCTAATGAAAAACTGTTTTTT.

The chain joins TRBV28 to TRBJ1-5; perhaps TRBD1 as D (6 bases). V was clipped by 5 bases and J by 5 bases, with 19 bases between them. Germline V gene lookup returns CDR1 MDHEN and CDR2 SYDVKM. This CDR3 spans 16 amino acids. The CDR3 DNA sequence: TGTGCCAGCAGTACGGGACTCTGGAGGACAGATCAGCCCCAGCATTTT. Protein product: CASSTGLWRTDQPQHF.

The rearrangement links TRBV7-9 to TRBJ1-2; 8 bases align to TRBD1. This CDR3 is built from 12 residues. The ends lost 3 bases at V and 7 bases at J; junction bases unmatched: 1. Germline V gene sequence: CDR1 SEHNR, CDR2 FQNEAQ (reference sequence). CDR3 in DNA: TGTGCCAGCAGCTTTGACAGGGGTGGCTACACCTTC. Its translation: CASSFDRGGYTF.

The genes are TRBV7-9 and TRBJ2-7, with 13 bases fitting TRBD2. Per the germline V gene, CDR1 is SEHNR and CDR2 is FQNEAQ (reference sequence). Trimming cost V 5 bases and J 4 bases; bases outside gene matches: 8. This CDR3 has 16 amino acids. CDR3 sequence (DNA): TGTGCCAGCAGCAGCGCGTGGACTAGCGGGAGATACGAGCAGTACTTC. Translating it yields CASSSAWTSGRYEQYF.

V is TRBV15 and J is TRBJ2-7, with D uncertain. The CDR3 is 13 amino acids. Germline CDR1 LNHNV, CDR2 YYDKDF (reference sequence). Between the trimmed V and J ends, which lost 1 base and 5 bases, there was a span of 9 bases. CDR3 sequence (DNA): TGTGCCACCAGCAGAGTGTTTTACGACGAGCAGTACTTC. Translation: CATSRVFYDEQYF.

The gene calls are TRBV6-6 and TRBJ2-2, with TRBD1 matching over 7 bases. CDR1 and CDR2 from the germline V gene are MNHNY and SVGAGI (reference sequence). The trim removed 8 bases at V and 8 bases at J, leaving 2 bases unmatched. This CDR3 is built from 11 residues. The chain's CDR3 is CASQGVGELFF. CDR3 DNA sequence: TGTGCCAGCCAGGGGGTAGGGGAGCTGTTTTTT.

This clone was picked up one time. The gene calls are TRBV2 and TRBJ2-7; TRBD1 matches at 12 bases. Germline loops: CDR1 SNHLY, CDR2 FYNNEI. Trimming at V came to 6 bases and at J to 6 bases, leaving 9 bases not matched to a gene. The CDR3 is 15 amino acids. The CDR3 here is CASSWLGQGAGEQYF. The CDR3, as DNA: TGTGCCAGCAGCTGGCTGGGACAGGGGGCTGGCGAGCAGTACTTC.

Here the CDR3 DNA reads TGTGCCAGCAGCTTCCCCGGCCCAGGGGATGAGCAGTTCTTC. This codes for CASSFPGPGDEQFF. This chain connects TRBV5-4 to TRBJ2-1; a weak D match, TRBD1 (6 bases). Per germline, CDR1 SGHNT and CDR2 YYREEE (reference sequence). There are 14 residues in the CDR3. Trimming took 2 bases from V and 8 from J, leaving 14 bases between them. The full variable domain, its missing parts supplied by reference TRBV5-4 and TRBJ2-1, is ETGVTQSPTHLIKTRGQQVTLRCSSQSGHNTVSWYQQALGQGPQFIFQYYREEENGRGNFPPRFSGLQFPNYSSELNVNALELDDSALYLCASSFPGPGDEQFFGPGTRLTVL.

The chain uses TRBV6-5 and TRBJ2-7; D gene uncertain. Germline CDR1 and CDR2: MNHEY and SVGAGI. The V end lost 4 bases, the J end lost 0 bases, and 16 bases lay between the germline ends. The CDR3 contains 16 residues. The CDR3 loop is CASSSLAGVSSYEQYF. CDR3 DNA: TGTGCCAGCAGTTCCTTAGCCGGCGTGAGCTCCTACGAGCAGTACTTC.

V gene TRBV5-6 combines with J gene TRBJ2-2; no reliable D call. Trimming stripped 4 bases from V and 1 base from J, with 17 bases between. Germline CDR1 SGHDT, CDR2 YYEEEE. The CDR3 is made up of 17 amino acids. CDR3 residues: CASSLQASKRNTGELFF. CDR3 DNA: TGTGCCAGCAGCCTTCAGGCGTCCAAGAGGAACACCGGGGAGCTGTTTTTT.

The CDR3 DNA reads TGTGCCTGGGTGACAGGGACTGAAGCTTTCTTT. The encoded protein is CAWVTGTEAFF. This chain uses TRBV30 with TRBJ1-1; 7 bases line up with TRBD1. The CDR3 has 11 amino acids. With 5 bases clipped from V and 5 bases from J, the junction kept 2 bases outside the gene matches. Germline V gene lookup returns CDR1 GTSNPN and CDR2 SVGIG (reference sequence).

The chain carries TRBV28 and TRBJ2-7; TRBD1 matches 8 bases. CDR3 length equals 15 residues. The V and J ends lost 5 bases and 3 bases, in that order; junction bases with no gene match: 9. The germline V gene encodes CDR1 MDHEN and CDR2 SYDVKM. The CDR3 is CASSPRRTGIYEQYF. CDR3 bases: TGTGCCAGCAGTCCCCGTCGGACAGGGATCTACGAGCAGTACTTC.

This chain links TRBV29-1 with TRBJ2-1; TRBD2 matches 10 bases. The germline V gene has CDR1 SQVTM and CDR2 ANQGSEA. J gave up 7 bases and V 4 bases, and 1 base lay outside the gene matches. The CDR3 consists of 12 residues. DNA of the CDR3: TGCAGCGTTGGGACTAGCGGAAATGAGCAGTTCTTC. Its protein product is CSVGTSGNEQFF.

The chain couples TRBV19 to TRBJ2-7; 9 positions match TRBD1. This CDR3 contains 14 residues. Germline trimming cut 5 bases from V and 3 bases from J; bases unmatched to any gene: 5. Looked up from germline, CDR1 is LNHDA and CDR2 is SQIVND (reference sequence). The CDR3 DNA reads as TGTGCCAGTAGTCGTGCGACAGGGGGCTACGAGCAGTACTTC. Its translation is CASSRATGGYEQYF. Variable domain in full (rest from reference TRBV19 and TRBJ2-7): DGGITQSPKYLFRKEGQNVTLSCEQNLNHDAMYWYRQDPGQGLRLIYYSQIVNDFQKGDIAEGYSVSREKKESFPLTVTSAQKNPTAFYLCASSRATGGYEQYFGPGTRLTVT.